This TCR beta chain emerged from a study of technical replicates of blood from a few donors. CDR1 and CDR2 (germline): MDHEN, SYDVKM. V gave up 5 bases and J gave up 6 bases; unmatched junction bases: 6. This CDR3 region has 16 residues. Method: immunoSEQ multiplex PCR; TCRdb's copy keeps in-frame clones and lacks some. The sample lists some 87,000 clones, over 90% occurring once. The origin of this receptor is a human donor in good health. This chain uses TRBV28 with TRBJ2-2, with 13 nucleotides matching TRBD2. The sequenced material came from T cells isolated from PBMCs. The CDR3 spells CASSLGLAGVPGELFF. DNA of the CDR3: TGTGCCAGCAGTCTTGGACTAGCGGGAGTACCCGGGGAGCTGTTTTTT.